This TCR beta chain was identified in a study of tumor-infiltrating lymphocytes in primary liver carcinoma (TCRdb year 2017). Broadly, across the study: Of the five patients, three men and two women aged 30 to 69 years, four had hepatocellular carcinoma and one had combined HCC and intrahepatic cholangiocarcinoma. A total of about 35 specimens from 5 patients, comprising 25 or so tumor regions, 5 adjacent noncancerous liver tissues and 5 peripheral blood samples, were covered by TCRbeta repertoire sequencing. To link TCRbeta repertoire diversity to the local molecular phenotype, the 20 to 25 tumor region samples were profiled with Agilent mRNA microarrays. Technical replicate repertoires showed high reproducibility, with mean shared-clone rates roughly 0.87 and correlation coefficients above 0.95. Samples yielded roughly 3.65 to 7.5 million productive TCRbeta reads; read depth did not differ significantly between tissue types. TCRbeta repertoire sequencing, expression microarrays and whole-exome sequencing were combined in the study across five regions of each liver tumor, with adjacent normal tissue and blood also included. The five patients had tumors staged T1-T3 N0M0, with maximum diameters ranging from about 4.2 to 11 cm. General study outcomes and caveats: Bulk unsorted samples precluded comparing CD4+ and CD8+ T cell repertoires. Only the TCR beta chain was sequenced, so true repertoire diversity is likely underestimated because unpaired alpha chains were not captured. With just five patients in the study, the authors point out that the findings should be validated in a larger study. Repertoire overlap was higher between tumor regions (mean about 36%) than tumor-adjacent (17%) or tumor-blood (about 15%) pairs, consistent with antigen-driven expansion. Just about 7-25% of top clones turned up in all five regions of a tumor, which suggests spatial heterogeneity among tumor-infiltrating T cells. Compared with blood, tumors had a significantly larger share of the repertoire taken up by the top 250 clones (p = 0.039).

CDR1 is given as MNHNY and CDR2 as SVGAGI, both from the germline V gene (reference sequence). CDR3 length: 15 amino acids, cysteine to phenylalanine. CDR3 DNA is the only sequence kept; it has 45 bases, read in frame from the first base. V lost 7 bases and J lost 7 bases; the stretch between them is 20 bases long. As concerns this clonotype: Its antigen remains undetermined. No base qualities exist here, and no much larger clone lies one base off it.

Total RNA and DNA were co-extracted from around 20-30 mg of bulk tissue with the AllPrep DNA/RNA mini kit, without cell sorting. Between late 2015 and early 2016, a few patients in China with histopathologically diagnosed primary liver carcinoma had surgical resection. At the time of sampling, the patients had chronic HBV infection and had not received any treatment. Each tumor was sampled at five spatially separated regions: the tumor centre plus the superior, inferior, left-lateral and right-lateral poles. Histology showed that every tumor sample contained more than 80% viable tumor cells. Pieces of fresh tumor and adjacent tissue were cut in half, with one half kept in RNAlater at -80 degrees C and the other half sent for histology. Starting from 450 to 500 ng total RNA, TCRbeta-specific cDNA was produced by reverse transcription with a constant-region primer and ProtoScript II reverse transcriptase. The TCRbeta libraries were prepared through three rounds of nested multiplex PCR following a slightly modified ARM-PCR procedure. Each of the first two PCR rounds ran for about 10 cycles using multiplex TRBV1-TRBV30 forward primers together with a Cbeta reverse primer. Sample barcodes and Illumina adapters were added in a final 25-cycle PCR using Deep VentR polymerase. Amplicons of 200-500 bp were gel-purified with a QIAquick gel extraction kit before sequencing. An Illumina HiSeq 2500 was used to sequence the TCRbeta amplicons with 250-bp paired-end reads. Per the authors' processing: Trimmomatic v0.33 was used to quality-trim the reads, and FLASH v1.2.11 was used to merge paired reads so that full CDR3 sequences could be recovered. MiGEC v1.2.1b assigned V, D and J germline segments to the rearranged TCRbeta sequences. VDJtools v1.0.0 computed clonotype statistics and Shannon-Wiener diversity indices. To reduce sampling bias, subsequent analyses other than the diversity analysis used only the 250 most abundant clonotypes in each sample. The public reads were reprocessed in TCRdb via fastp at Q25 and MiXCR, keeping in-frame beta chains. Records with the same CDR3 protein are collapsed into one entry carrying the most frequent genes and DNA. The V and J calls, along with clone size, are taken from TCRdb and not from the paper's own processing. Recorded for this sample are more than 40,000 distinct CDR3 sequences; around 64% of them occurred a single time. Of the sample, about 29% is held by the ten largest clones.

The V and J segments used are TRBV6-6 and TRBJ1-5; 5 matching bases give a weak D call of TRBD1. This TCR was sampled from a middle-aged man with primary liver carcinoma and hepatitis B virus infection. Sequences were obtained from liver tumor tissue from sampling region 5. The cell subset or site tag for this specimen amounts to: tumor region T5, tumor centre. The DNA sequence reads TGTGCCAGCACCAAGGGGTCCGATGGGAACCAGCCCCAGCATTTT. It codes for CASTKGSDGNQPQHF.